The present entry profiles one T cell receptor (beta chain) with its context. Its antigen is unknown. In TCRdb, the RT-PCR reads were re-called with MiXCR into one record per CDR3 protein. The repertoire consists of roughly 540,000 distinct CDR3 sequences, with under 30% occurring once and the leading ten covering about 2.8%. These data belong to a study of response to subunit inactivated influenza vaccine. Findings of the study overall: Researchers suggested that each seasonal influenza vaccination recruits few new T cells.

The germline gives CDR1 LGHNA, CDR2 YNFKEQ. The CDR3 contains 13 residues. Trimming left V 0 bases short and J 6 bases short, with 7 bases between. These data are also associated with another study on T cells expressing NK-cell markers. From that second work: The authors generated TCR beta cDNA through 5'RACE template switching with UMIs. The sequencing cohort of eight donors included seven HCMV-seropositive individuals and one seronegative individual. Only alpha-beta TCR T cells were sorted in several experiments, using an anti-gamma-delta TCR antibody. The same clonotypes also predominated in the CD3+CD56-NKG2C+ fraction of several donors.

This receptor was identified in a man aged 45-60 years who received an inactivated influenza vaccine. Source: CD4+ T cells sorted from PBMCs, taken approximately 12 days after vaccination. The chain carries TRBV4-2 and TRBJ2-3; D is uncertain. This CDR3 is CASSQDSADTQYF. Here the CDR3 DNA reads TGTGCCAGCAGCCAAGATTCGGCGGATACGCAGTATTTT.